The 24 T cell receptor beta chains given below trace back to one sample, sequenced in a study of T cells in Graves' hyperthyroidism and ophthalmopathy. Researchers took RNA transcripts and amplified the TCR beta CDR3 regions from them. The TCR CDR3 was amplified in a first-round RT-PCR using the HTBI primer set. MiXCR, run by TCRdb on the multiplex PCR reads, gives a single entry per CDR3 protein. The repertoire has around 200,000 distinct CDR3 sequences, approximately 17% of them found once; the top ten carry 29%. Sequencing was performed on blood. All receptors derive from a woman aged 50 to 60 with Graves' hyperthyroidism.

This clonotype has a count of ten or more. The chain links TRBV20-1 to TRBJ1-2, with D possibly being TRBD1 (5 bases). V lost 6 bases to trimming and J lost 8 bases, with 25 bases between them. The germline V gene encodes CDR1 DFQATT and CDR2 SNEGSKA (reference sequence). The CDR3 runs to 15 residues. The CDR3 protein is CSAIGGGGWLGGYTF. CDR3 sequence (DNA): TGCAGTGCAATTGGGGGGGGAGGGTGGTTGGGCGGCTACACCTTC.

At least ten counts were recorded for this clonotype. The chain carries TRBV20-1 and TRBJ2-3; TRBD2 agrees at 8 bases. This CDR3 has 14 amino acids. V lost 3 bases to trimming and J lost 1 base; unmatched junction nucleotides: 3. Germline CDR1 is DFQATT and CDR2 is SNEGSKA (reference sequence). CDR3 residues: CSASRRGGTDTQYF. DNA for the CDR3: TGCAGTGCTAGTAGGCGGGGGGGCACAGATACGCAGTATTTT.

This clonotype was counted ten times or more. The J gene is TRBJ1-6, the V gene TRBV28, with D possibly matching TRBD1 (5 bases). This CDR3 region has 15 residues. Germline CDR1 MDHEN, CDR2 SYDVKM. V shed 2 bases and J shed 9 bases, with 14 bases lying between them. Here the CDR3 reads CASSLQVQGRSPLHF. The CDR3 region has the DNA TGTGCCAGCAGTTTACAGGTCCAGGGACGTTCACCCCTCCACTTT.

This clonotype was detected many times. This chain links TRBV28 with TRBJ1-2; D unclear. The CDR3 spans 14 residues. Per the germline V gene, CDR1 is MDHEN and CDR2 is SYDVKM. The V end was cut by 8 bases, the J end by 2 bases, with 15 bases between. The CDR3 loop is CASSTRPRNYGYTF. CDR3 sequence (DNA): TGTGCCAGCTCTACACGCCCCCGAAACTATGGCTACACCTTC.

This clonotype was recorded at least ten times. The CDR3 spells CASSWTGRGTDTQYF. The CDR3 DNA is TGTGCCAGCAGTTGGACAGGGCGAGGCACAGATACGCAGTATTTT. This chain links TRBV6-1 with TRBJ2-3; 8 nucleotides align to TRBD1. The CDR3 has 15 amino acids. V dropped 5 bases and J dropped 1; count of bases not matched to a gene: 5. Germline V gives CDR1 MNHNS, CDR2 SASEGT.

Many counts were recorded for this clonotype. The J gene is TRBJ1-1, the V gene TRBV7-9; weak D call: TRBD1 (6 bases). CDR1 is SEHNR, CDR2 FQNEAQ, per germline (reference sequence). V lost 2 bases and J 5 bases, leaving 24 bases between the germline ends. The CDR3 runs 18 residues. The DNA of the CDR3 is TGTGCCAGCAGCTTACTTGGCGGATGGGCTGAGAGGGGGACTGAAGCTTTCTTT. Translated, it gives CASSLLGGWAERGTEAFF.

This clonotype was seen at least ten times. The chain recombines TRBV7-9 with TRBJ1-1, with D hard to call. V lost 0 bases to trimming and J lost 1 base, with 6 bases between them. The CDR3 sequence is 14 residues long. CDR1 and CDR2 (germline): SEHNR, FQNEAQ (reference sequence). CDR3: CASSLASGNTEAFF. CDR3 nucleotide sequence: TGTGCCAGCAGCTTAGCGTCAGGGAACACTGAAGCTTTCTTT.

This clonotype has at least ten counts. The rearrangement uses TRBV28 and TRBJ1-6; 11 positions agree with TRBD1. J lost 13 bases, V lost 6 bases, and 8 bases had no gene match. CDR1 is MDHEN and CDR2 is SYDVKM in the germline V gene. The CDR3 totals 14 residues. CDR3 coding DNA: TGTGCCAGCAGGCGAACCGGGACAGGGGGTCCCCTCCACTTT. Its translation: CASRRTGTGGPLHF. The whole variable domain, remainder taken from reference TRBV28 and TRBJ1-6, is DVKVTQSSRYLVKRTGEKVFLECVQDMDHENMFWYRQDPGLGLRLIYFSYDVKMKEKGDIPEGYSVSREKKERFSLILESASTNQTSMYLCASRRTGTGGPLHFGNGTRLTVT.

This clonotype was recorded many times. The J gene is TRBJ1-1, the V gene TRBV27, with D possibly matching TRBD1 (5 bases). Per germline, CDR1 MNHEY and CDR2 SMNVEV (reference sequence). Trimming cost V 6 bases and J 3 bases, with 11 bases left between them. The CDR3 is 13 residues long. For the CDR3, the DNA is TGTGCCAGCAGAGGTTCAGGGTACACTGAAGCTTTCTTT. Its translation is CASRGSGYTEAFF.

This clonotype was seen repeatedly, ten times or more. The chain couples TRBV3-1 to TRBJ2-3; 7 bases line up with TRBD1. Trimming took 4 bases from V and 10 from J; bases not matched to a gene: 11. Per germline, CDR1 LGHDT and CDR2 YNNKEL (reference sequence). This CDR3 is built from 14 residues. CDR3 sequence reads: CASSPARQGFAQYF. The CDR3 DNA reads TGTGCCAGCAGCCCGGCCCGACAGGGATTTGCGCAGTATTTT.

A word on this clonotype: A read error may explain this, as a much larger clone is one base away. This sequence joins TRBV11-2 and TRBJ1-2; TRBD1 matches at 9 bases. V gave up 5 bases and J gave up 8 bases; unmatched junction bases: 18. This CDR3 is 17 amino acids long. Germline lookup yields CDR1 SGHAT and CDR2 FQNNGV. The CDR3 loop reads CASSPRTGVRHVWGYTF. For the CDR3, the DNA is TGTGCCAGCAGCCCCCGGACAGGGGTCCGGCACGTCTGGGGCTACACCTTC.

There are many counts of this clonotype. The V gene is TRBV2, the J gene TRBJ1-3; D remains ambiguous. The CDR3 covers 18 residues. Germline V lookup: CDR1 SNHLY, CDR2 FYNNEI. V was pared by 2 bases and J by 0 bases, with 17 bases between. The CDR3 region has the DNA TGTGCCAGCAGTGAATCCCCCCCCTCTACCGTCTCTGGAAACACCATATATTTT. This translates into CASSESPPSTVSGNTIYF.

This clonotype was seen many times. The rearrangement links TRBV18 to TRBJ2-5; no definite D call. Trimming removed 0 bases from V and 4 bases from J, with 15 bases in between. This CDR3 contains 16 residues. Germline assignment: CDR1 KGHSH and CDR2 LQKENI. The CDR3 bases are TGTGCCAGCTCACCACCGTCCCACCGGGTCGGAGAGACCCAGTACTTC. Translating it yields CASSPPSHRVGETQYF.

This clonotype has a count of ten or more. The rearrangement uses TRBV19 and TRBJ2-7; the match to TRBD1 covers 7 bases. V gave up 5 bases and J gave up 7 bases; unmatched junction bases: 11. Germline-derived CDR1 and CDR2 are LNHDA and SQIVND (reference sequence). The CDR3 length is 14 residues. As DNA, the CDR3 is TGTGCCAGTAGTTCTGGGGACAGAGAAAAGGAGCAGTACTTC. This encodes CASSSGDREKEQYF.

This clonotype was detected ten times or more. This chain links TRBV18 with TRBJ2-7; D gene unclear. Germline CDR1 KGHSH, CDR2 LQKENI. V lost 4 bases to trimming and J lost 2 bases, with 9 bases between them. This CDR3 is built from 13 residues. The CDR3 DNA reads TGTGCCAGCTCACACGATCCAGCCTACGAGCAGTACTTC. Amino acid sequence: CASSHDPAYEQYF.

There are many counts of this clonotype. This chain joins TRBV19 and TRBJ2-1, with TRBD2 identical over 8 bases. The CDR3 has 16 residues. Germline V gene lookup returns CDR1 LNHDA and CDR2 SQIVND (reference sequence). V lost 5 bases and J lost 4; bases outside the gene matches: 10. The CDR3 reads CASSPTGGVLYNEQFF. In DNA form, the CDR3 reads TGTGCCAGTAGTCCCACCGGGGGGGTCCTTTACAATGAGCAGTTCTTC.

The chain couples TRBV28 to TRBJ1-2; D call uncertain. With 5 bases removed from V and 7 bases from J, the gap between germline ends came to 14 bases. The germline V gene encodes CDR1 MDHEN and CDR2 SYDVKM. The CDR3 is made up of 13 amino acids. The CDR3 protein is CASSGGYRGGYTF. As DNA, the CDR3 is TGTGCCAGCAGTGGAGGGTATCGAGGTGGCTACACCTTC.

This clonotype was counted ten times or more. CDR3 nucleotide sequence: TGTGCCAGCAGTTTCACGGATATTTACTATGGCTACACCTTC. Its protein product is CASSFTDIYYGYTF. The chain combines TRBV28 with TRBJ1-2; D unresolved. CDR1 and CDR2 from the germline V gene are MDHEN and SYDVKM. The CDR3 length is 14 residues. Trimming removed 3 bases from V and 3 bases from J, with 11 bases in between.

This chain connects TRBV7-9 to TRBJ1-2; 7 bases are shared with TRBD1. Germline CDR1 SEHNR, CDR2 FQNEAQ (reference sequence). J lost 8 bases, V lost 3 bases, and 12 bases had no gene match. This CDR3 has 15 residues. DNA for the CDR3: TGTGCCAGCAGCTTGACAGGGAAGAGAGAAGGAGGCTACACCTTC. Protein: CASSLTGKREGGYTF.

The chain carries TRBV28 and TRBJ2-7, with 7 bases aligning to TRBD2. Germline V lookup: CDR1 MDHEN, CDR2 SYDVKM. Germline trimming cut 6 bases from V and 3 bases from J; bases unmatched to any gene: 8. The CDR3 runs 14 residues. The DNA for the CDR3 is TGTGCCAGCAGCCCCGCTAGCGGTCACTACGAGCAGTACTTC. Protein sequence: CASSPASGHYEQYF.

The rearrangement joins TRBV3-1 to TRBJ2-2; D is possibly TRBD1 (6 bases). This CDR3 spans 15 amino acids. Trimming shortened V by 1 base and J by 2 bases, and 8 bases separated the two germline ends. Germline V gives CDR1 LGHDT, CDR2 YNNKEL (reference sequence). Written as DNA, the CDR3 is TGTGCCAGCAGCCAAGCAGGGGTTAACACCGGGGAGCTGTTTTTT. This encodes CASSQAGVNTGELFF.

This clonotype occurred many times. V gene TRBV12-3 or TRBV12-4 combines with J gene TRBJ1-2; the D gene is possibly TRBD1 (5 bases). V was shortened by 6 bases and J by 7 bases, with 15 bases between the two germline ends. This CDR3 has 13 residues. The CDR3 coding sequence is TGTGCCAGCAGACCGGGGGGTGATTCTGGCTACACCTTC. It codes for CASRPGGDSGYTF.

The sample holds many counts of this clonotype. J is TRBJ2-2 and V is TRBV7-3; no clear D gene. CDR3 size: 14 residues. CDR1 and CDR2 (germline): SGHTA, FQGTGA. The V end was cut by 5 bases, the J end by 5 bases, with 12 bases between. CDR3 loop: CASSAVGLTGELFF. In nucleotides, the CDR3 is TGTGCCAGCAGCGCCGTTGGCCTTACCGGGGAGCTGTTTTTT.

In this sample, this clonotype turned up a few times. The chain uses TRBV29-1 and TRBJ2-6; D assignment may be TRBD1 or TRBD2 (5 bases each). V lost 6 bases and J 0 bases, leaving 15 bases between the germline ends. Looked up from germline, CDR1 is SQVTM and CDR2 is ANQGSEA. The CDR3 extends over 16 amino acids. The CDR3 spells CSVTGTSFSGANVLTF. CDR3 sequence (DNA): TGCAGCGTCACCGGGACCAGTTTCTCTGGGGCCAACGTCCTGACTTTC.